One T cell receptor beta chain is described in this entry. Which antigen it targets is not known. One base away there is no much larger clone; base qualities are not given. Measured from the cysteine to the phenylalanine, the CDR3 is 13 residues long. This entry keeps only the CDR3 DNA: 39 bases, framed from base 1. Via the germline V gene (reference sequence), CDR1 is GTSNPN and CDR2 SVGIG. A distance of 10 bases separates the germline ends of V and J, which lose 5 bases and 0 bases respectively. This sample is drawn from a study of T cell changes during pregnancy in multiple sclerosis (dated by TCRdb to about 2019). For the wider study: The study looked at changes in the T cell repertoire across pregnancy in women with multiple sclerosis.

Library method: the immunoSEQ multiplex PCR assay. TCRdb retrieved this table from immuneACCESS and kept in-frame rearrangements only. Not all clones are present; in checked studies, unresolved V genes account for under half, and no reason is known for the remainder. This sample comprises about 69,000 clones, about 88% of them detected only once. 3% to 3.5% of the sample is in the top ten clones. The receptor was isolated from a female donor with multiple sclerosis, enrolled in a pregnancy study. This specimen was peripheral blood, taken before pregnancy. The chain uses TRBV30 and TRBJ1-1; TRBD1 is a possible D gene, resting on 5 matching bases. CDR3 loop: CAWLDRLNTEAFF. At the DNA level, the sequence is TGTGCCTGGTTAGACAGACTGAACACTGAAGCTTTCTTT.